The text below deals with one TCR beta chain. Its specificity is not known. Germline and junction disagree at one end, which may indicate a read error. The data were produced by immunoSEQ multiplex PCR, yet TCRdb's version contains in-frame clones alone and is incomplete. This sample has 130,000 to 150,000 clones, with approximately 90% found just once. The CDR3 is made up of 11 amino acids. The V gene's germline CDR1 is SNHLY and CDR2 FYNNEI. The data stem from a study of radiation and T cells in renal cell carcinoma. On the study more broadly: Nephrectomy followed 15 Gy stereotactic body radiation by 4 weeks.

The study's findings and limits: Top tumor clonotypes rose in blood 2 weeks post-radiation, then contracted. No pretreatment tumor biopsies were available for baseline clonotypes.

The time point denotes: baseline pretreatment blood. Noted treatment: 15 Gy SBRT to primary tumor, nephrectomy 4 weeks later. This TCR came from a woman between 50 and 59 years old with renal cell carcinoma. Sequencing was performed on blood, taken from a patient whose treatment included radiotherapy and nephrectomy. V usage is TRBV2 and J usage is TRBJ1-1; possible D gene TRBD1, 6 bases. This chain's CDR3 is CASSVTGRELW. The DNA of the CDR3 is TGTGCCAGCAGTGTAACAGGGAGGGAGCTTTGG.